One and the same sample provided the 10 T cell receptor beta chains below, sequenced in a study of blood T cell repertoires in COVID-19. Sequencing was performed with immunoSEQ multiplex PCR; in TCRdb, only in-frame clones are kept and a portion is missing. The repertoire holds under 200,000 clones, around nine tenths seen once, with around 10% in the top ten. The sequenced sample consisted of peripheral blood. The receptor set was obtained from an older woman with COVID-19, enrolled during active disease.

The rearrangement joins TRBV15 to TRBJ2-1, with 7 bases that match TRBD2. The V gene's germline CDR1 is LNHNV and CDR2 YYDKDF (reference sequence). The CDR3 covers 16 residues. After removal of 4 bases from V and 5 bases from J, the junction contained 11 bases not matched to a gene. The CDR3: CATSNFPGTTNNEQFF. The DNA for the CDR3 is TGTGCCACCAGCAATTTCCCCGGGACTACCAACAATGAGCAGTTCTTC. Full variable domain (missing parts from reference TRBV15 and TRBJ2-1): DAMVIQNPRYQVTQFGKPVTLSCSQTLNHNVMYWYQQKSSQAPKLLFHYYDKDFNNEADTPDNFQSRRPNTSFCFLDIRSPGLGDTAMYLCATSNFPGTTNNEQFFGPGTRLTVL.

This clone is a singleton in its sample. This sequence joins TRBV5-6 and TRBJ1-4; the match to TRBD1 covers 8 bases. CDR1 and CDR2 (germline): SGHDT, YYEEEE. The CDR3 is made up of 16 amino acids. V trimming: 0 bases; J trimming: 5 bases; junction bases outside the gene matches: 6. CDR3 sequence reads: CASSLGDRSRNEKLFF. CDR3 in DNA: TGTGCCAGCAGCTTGGGGGACAGGAGTAGAAATGAAAAACTGTTTTTT.

The chain is built from TRBV18 and TRBJ2-1; the D gene is possibly TRBD1 (6 bases). This CDR3 comprises 15 residues. The germline V gene encodes CDR1 KGHSH and CDR2 LQKENI. V was cut by 0 bases and J by 4 bases, with 10 bases left in between. The CDR3 nucleotides read TGTGCCAGCTCACCACCGGGGACATTTTACAATGAGCAGTTCTTC. Its protein is CASSPPGTFYNEQFF. The full variable domain, with the rest looked up from reference TRBV18 and TRBJ2-1, is NAGVMQNPRHLVRRRGQEARLRCSPMKGHSHVYWYRQLPEEGLKFMVYLQKENIIDESGMPKERFSAEFPKEGPSILRIQQVVRGDSAAYFCASSPPGTFYNEQFFGPGTRLTVL.

The chain has TRBV5-1 and TRBJ1-6; D unresolved. The V gene lost 4 bases and the J gene lost 0 bases, with 14 bases spanning the gap. Germline CDR1 SGHRS, CDR2 YFSETQ. This CDR3 has 17 amino acids. The CDR3 DNA is TGCGCCAGCAGCCAGGAGGTCATAAGCTCCTATAATTCACCCCTCCACTTT. Translated, it gives CASSQEVISSYNSPLHF.

The V call is TRBV10-2, the J call TRBJ2-5, with 13 bases that match TRBD2. Germline V gene lookup returns CDR1 WSHSY and CDR2 SAAADI. The CDR3 loop spans 15 amino acids. After removal of 6 bases from V and 3 bases from J, the junction contained 4 bases not matched to a gene. CDR3 loop: CASRMGTSGKETQYF. DNA of the CDR3: TGCGCCAGCAGGATGGGGACTAGCGGGAAAGAGACCCAGTACTTC.

The chain joins TRBV10-3 to TRBJ2-3; the match to TRBD2 covers 8 bases. Losses at the gene ends were 9 bases for V and 0 bases for J; bases not matched to a gene: 8. CDR3 length equals 15 residues. The V gene's germline CDR1 is ENHRY and CDR2 SYGVKD. CDR3 in DNA: TGTGCCATTTCATATAGCGGGGAGAGCACAGATACGCAGTATTTT. The encoded protein is CAISYSGESTDTQYF.

The gene calls are TRBV6-1 and TRBJ2-7; 7 nucleotides align to TRBD2. V was pared by 0 bases and J by 0 bases, with 2 bases of the junction left unmatched. CDR3 size: 15 residues. The germline V gene has CDR1 MNHNS and CDR2 SASEGT. The CDR3 here is CASSEARLASYEQYF. DNA for the CDR3: TGTGCCAGCAGTGAAGCGAGACTAGCCTCCTACGAGCAGTACTTC.

The chain has TRBV12-3 or TRBV12-4 and TRBJ2-7; 7 bases are a match to TRBD1. This CDR3 comprises 13 residues. V was clipped by 5 bases and J by 7 bases; unmatched bases: 8. The CDR3 spells CASSRQGMGEQYF. The CDR3 nucleotides read TGTGCCAGCAGTAGACAGGGCATGGGAGAGCAGTACTTC.

The rearrangement joins TRBV10-3 to TRBJ2-2; 7 nucleotides match TRBD1. Germline loops: CDR1 ENHRY, CDR2 SYGVKD. The CDR3 extends over 16 amino acids. The V and J ends lost 2 bases and 4 bases, in that order; junction bases with no gene match: 7. The CDR3 here is CAISESEGAATGELFF. CDR3 nucleotide sequence: TGTGCCATCAGTGAGAGTGAGGGGGCGGCCACCGGGGAGCTGTTTTTT.

This clone was observed a few times. The CDR3 region has the DNA TGTGCCAGCAGTTTATACGGGGCCGGACAGGGGGCCGGCTACGAGCAGTACTTC. This sequence encodes CASSLYGAGQGAGYEQYF. The rearrangement joins TRBV28 to TRBJ2-7; 11 positions agree with TRBD1. Trimming removed 1 base from V and 3 bases from J; junction bases left unmatched: 11. The CDR3 length is 18 residues. CDR1 and CDR2 from the germline V gene are MDHEN and SYDVKM.